This TCR beta chain was observed in a study of blood T cell repertoires in COVID-19. A few counts support this clone. Sequencing used immunoSEQ multiplex PCR; TCRdb keeps in-frame clones, though not all of them. The table shows approximately 200,000 clones, with around nine tenths occurring only once. Germline V gene sequence: CDR1 SGDLS, CDR2 YYNGEE. The CDR3 covers 16 residues. Trimming at V came to 0 bases and at J to 7 bases, leaving 7 bases not matched to a gene. This chain links TRBV9 with TRBJ2-1; TRBD2 matches 10 bases. The sequence came from a man aged 60-69 years who had recovered from COVID-19. Specimen: peripheral blood. CDR3 sequence reads: CASSVGLAGVRNEQFF. The CDR3 DNA reads TGTGCCAGCAGCGTAGGGCTAGCGGGAGTGAGAAATGAGCAGTTCTTC.